This TCR beta chain was sequenced for a study of monozygotic twins with inflammatory bowel disease. Study-wide results and limits: Whereas healthy co-twins had higher TCRbeta diversity (inverse Simpson), IBD patients had lower diversity.

This CDR3 is 18 amino acids long. Germline-derived CDR1 and CDR2 are SGHAT and FQNNGV. The authors made each sample's cDNA in eight separate reactions. During cDNA synthesis, UMIs that each contained a 6-nucleotide sample barcode were added by means of template switching. Two nested PCRs, run for approximately 16 and 9 cycles, were applied to TCRalpha and TCRbeta cDNA. TCRdb reprocessed the 5' RACE reads and stores each CDR3 protein as one record, lacking DNA. The table for this sample gives 300,000 to 350,000 distinct CDR3 sequences. On this clonotype itself: Its target is unknown.

The receptor was derived from a human donor with ulcerative colitis or Crohn's disease, or a healthy co-twin of an affected twin (not recorded which). Input material: blood. V is TRBV11-2 and J is TRBJ2-7; TCRdb outputs TRBD1, but without DNA this stays unchecked. The CDR3 protein is CASSSPRLPGYLRVEQYF.